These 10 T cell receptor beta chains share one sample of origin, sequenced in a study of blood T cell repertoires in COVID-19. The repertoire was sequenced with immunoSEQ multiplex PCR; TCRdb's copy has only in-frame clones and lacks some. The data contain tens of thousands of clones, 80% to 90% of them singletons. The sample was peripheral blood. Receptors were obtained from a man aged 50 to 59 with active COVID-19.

CDR3 sequence: CASSYWTGGNTEAFF. CDR3 DNA: TGTGCCAGCAGTTATTGGACAGGGGGGAACACTGAAGCTTTCTTT. The rearrangement uses TRBV28 and TRBJ1-1; 10 positions match TRBD1. This CDR3 spans 15 amino acids. Germline CDR1 MDHEN, CDR2 SYDVKM. V shed 4 bases, J shed 1 base, and the junction held 3 bases outside the gene matches.

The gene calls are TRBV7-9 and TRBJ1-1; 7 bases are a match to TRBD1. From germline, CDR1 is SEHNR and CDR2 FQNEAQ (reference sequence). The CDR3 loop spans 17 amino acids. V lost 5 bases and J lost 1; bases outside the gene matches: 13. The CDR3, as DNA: TGTGCCAGCAGCCCCCTACCCCGACAGGGAGGGAACACTGAAGCTTTCTTT. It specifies CASSPLPRQGGNTEAFF.

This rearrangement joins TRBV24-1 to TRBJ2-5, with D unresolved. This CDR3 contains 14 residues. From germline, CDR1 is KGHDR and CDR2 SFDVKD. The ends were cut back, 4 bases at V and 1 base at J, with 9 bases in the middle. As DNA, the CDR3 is TGTGCCACCAGTGACCCCACGGGCCAAGAGACCCAGTACTTC. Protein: CATSDPTGQETQYF.

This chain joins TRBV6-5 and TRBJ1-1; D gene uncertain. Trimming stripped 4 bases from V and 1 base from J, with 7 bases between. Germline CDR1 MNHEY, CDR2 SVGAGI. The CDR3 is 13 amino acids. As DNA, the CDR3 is TGTGCCAGCAGTTTCGAGAAGAACACTGAAGCTTTCTTT. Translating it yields CASSFEKNTEAFF.

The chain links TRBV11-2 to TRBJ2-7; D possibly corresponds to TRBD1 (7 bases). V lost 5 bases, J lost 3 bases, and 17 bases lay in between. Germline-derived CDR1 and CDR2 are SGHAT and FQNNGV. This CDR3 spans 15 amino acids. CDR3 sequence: CASSHEQGGGYEQYF. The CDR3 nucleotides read TGTGCCAGCAGCCACGAGCAGGGGGGAGGCTACGAGCAGTACTTC.

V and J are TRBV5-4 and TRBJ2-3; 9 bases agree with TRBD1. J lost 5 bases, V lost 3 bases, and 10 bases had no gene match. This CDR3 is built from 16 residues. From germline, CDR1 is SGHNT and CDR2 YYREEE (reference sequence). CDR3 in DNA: TGTGCCAGCAGCTCCGGGACAGGGAGAAAACGAGATACGCAGTATTTT. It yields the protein CASSSGTGRKRDTQYF. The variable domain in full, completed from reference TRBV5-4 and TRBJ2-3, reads ETGVTQSPTHLIKTRGQQVTLRCSSQSGHNTVSWYQQALGQGPQFIFQYYREEENGRGNFPPRFSGLQFPNYSSELNVNALELDDSALYLCASSSGTGRKRDTQYFGPGTRLTVL.

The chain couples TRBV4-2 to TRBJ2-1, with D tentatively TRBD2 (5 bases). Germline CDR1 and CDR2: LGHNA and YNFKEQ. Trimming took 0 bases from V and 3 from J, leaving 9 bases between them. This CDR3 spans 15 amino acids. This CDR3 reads CASSQESGYYNEQFF. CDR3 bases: TGTGCCAGCAGCCAAGAAAGCGGTTACTACAATGAGCAGTTCTTC.

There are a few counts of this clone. The CDR3 nucleotides are TGCGCCAGCAGCTTGGCTAGCGTAAGTGACACAGATACGCAGTATTTT. Translation gives CASSLASVSDTDTQYF. V usage is TRBV5-1 and J usage is TRBJ2-3, with D possibly matching TRBD2 (6 bases). This CDR3 has 16 residues. Between the trimmed V and J ends, which lost 0 bases and 2 bases, there was a span of 13 bases. Germline values: CDR1 SGHRS, CDR2 YFSETQ.

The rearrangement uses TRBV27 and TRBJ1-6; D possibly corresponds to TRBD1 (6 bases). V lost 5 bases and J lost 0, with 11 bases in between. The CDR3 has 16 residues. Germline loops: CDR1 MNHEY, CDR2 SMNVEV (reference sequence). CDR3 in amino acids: CASSLGHSSYNSPLHF. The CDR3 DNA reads TGTGCCAGCAGTCTGGGACATAGCTCCTATAATTCACCCCTCCACTTT.

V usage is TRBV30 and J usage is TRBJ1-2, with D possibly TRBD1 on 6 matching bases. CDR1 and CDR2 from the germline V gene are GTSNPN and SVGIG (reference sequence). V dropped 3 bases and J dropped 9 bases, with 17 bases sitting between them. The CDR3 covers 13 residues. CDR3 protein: CAWSKDSSISYTF. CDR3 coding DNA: TGTGCCTGGAGCAAGGACAGCTCCATCAGCTACACCTTC.